The rows below give T cell receptor beta chains drawn from one sample of a study of T-cell reconstitution after alpha-beta-depleted transplantation in children. TCRdb reprocessed the PCR reads with MiXCR, giving one entry per CDR3 protein. The repertoire consists of roughly 24,000 distinct CDR3 sequences, with approximately 10% occurring once and the leading ten covering 20% to 25%. Sample: PBMCs from the stem cell graft donor, taken from the stem cell graft. The source of these receptors is a human donor who donated a stem cell graft to a child with chronic granulomatous disease. Each CDR3 is given with its conserved first and last residue. The D gene is left open where the match is weak. Rows may omit the clone size; those that give it use once, few, many or a size class.

>TRBV7-2|TRBJ2-7|13|many|-
CASSLGGHYEQYF
TGTGCCAGCAGCTTAGGTGGCCACTACGAGCAGTACTTC
>TRBV5-1|TRBJ1-1|15|many|TRBD1
CASSRGQGGGTEAFF
TGCGCCAGCAGCAGGGGACAGGGAGGCGGCACTGAAGCTTTCTTT
>TRBV12-3/TRBV12-4|TRBJ1-1|12|many|-
CASSLMNTEAFF
TGTGCCAGCAGTTTAATGAACACTGAAGCTTTCTTT
>TRBV5-5|TRBJ1-6|14|many|-
CASSFPDSISPLHF
TGTGCCAGCAGCTTTCCGGACAGTATCTCACCCCTCCACTTT
>TRBV6-2/TRBV6-3|TRBJ2-1|15|many|-
CASITPGRPHNEQFF
TGTGCCAGCATCACTCCGGGCCGTCCCCACAATGAGCAGTTCTTC
>TRBV21-1|TRBJ2-7|12|many|-
CASSSRAYEQYF
TGTGCCAGCAGTTCCAGAGCCTACGAGCAGTACTTC
>TRBV24-1|TRBJ1-5|16|many|-
CATSDASRASNQPQHF
TGTGCCACCAGTGATGCGTCTCGGGCCAGCAATCAGCCCCAGCATTTT
>TRBV10-3|TRBJ2-7|14|many|TRBD1
CAISDGTGGNEQYF
TGTGCCATCAGTGACGGGACAGGGGGGAACGAGCAGTACTTC
>TRBV29-1|TRBJ1-1|12|many|-
CSVRVANTEAFF
TGCAGCGTTAGAGTCGCGAACACTGAAGCTTTCTTT
>TRBV24-1|TRBJ2-1|13|many|-
CATSTDENNEQFF
TGTGCCACCAGTACCGACGAGAACAATGAGCAGTTCTTC
>TRBV7-8|TRBJ2-1|14|many|-
CASSLRSVYNEQFF
TGTGCCAGCAGCTTAAGGTCAGTTTACAATGAGCAGTTCTTC
>TRBV7-6|TRBJ1-1|15|many|TRBD1
CASSLGQGANTEAFF
TGTGCCAGCAGCCTTGGACAGGGGGCCAACACTGAAGCTTTCTTT
>TRBV20-1|TRBJ1-5|15|medium-sized|TRBD1
CSASNRGSSNQPQHF
TGCAGTGCTAGTAACAGGGGAAGTAGCAATCAGCCCCAGCATTTT
>TRBV5-1|TRBJ2-7|15|many|TRBD2
CASSSTSGKSYEQYF
TGCGCCAGCAGCTCGACGAGCGGGAAGTCCTACGAGCAGTACTTC
>TRBV7-9|TRBJ2-5|12|many|-
CASTSGGKTQYF
TGTGCCAGCACCTCCGGGGGAAAGACCCAGTACTTC
>TRBV3-1|TRBJ2-7|18|-|-
CTISHPSPGGQVFYEQYF
TGTACCATCAGCCACCCGTCCCCCGGGGGACAAGTATTCTACGAGCAGTACTTC
>TRBV6-2/TRBV6-3|TRBJ1-5|12|many|-
CASRSSNQPQHF
TGTGCCAGCAGGAGTAGCAATCAGCCCCAGCATTTT
>TRBV4-2|TRBJ1-2|15|medium-sized|TRBD1
CASSPYQGVGYGYTF
TGTGCCAGCAGCCCATACCAGGGGGTAGGCTATGGCTACACCTTC
>TRBV7-9|TRBJ2-1|14|many|TRBD2
CASIRSGRAWEQFF
TGTGCCAGCATCCGTAGCGGGAGGGCCTGGGAGCAGTTCTTC
>TRBV7-2|TRBJ1-1|12|medium-sized|-
CASSLVMTEAFF
TGTGCCAGCAGCTTAGTAATGACAGAAGCTTTCTTT
>TRBV7-2|TRBJ2-7|14|-|TRBD2
CASSLTSGAYEQYF
TGTGCCAGCAGCTTAACTAGCGGGGCCTACGAGCAGTACTTC
>TRBV27|TRBJ1-5|13|many|-
CASKAWDNQPQHF
TGTGCCAGCAAAGCCTGGGATAATCAGCCCCAGCATTTT
>TRBV7-2|TRBJ1-5|17|many|-
CASSLIVGGWSNQPQHF
TGTGCCAGCAGCTTAATAGTTGGGGGATGGAGCAATCAGCCCCAGCATTTT
>TRBV7-2|TRBJ2-3|15|many|-
CASSLWGGPSDTQYF
TGTGCCAGCAGCTTATGGGGGGGCCCTTCAGATACGCAGTATTTT
>TRBV2|TRBJ1-5|15|many|-
CASSEGGQNNQPQHF
TGTGCCAGCAGTGAGGGGGGGCAGAACAATCAGCCCCAGCATTTT
>TRBV5-4|TRBJ1-1|15|-|-
CASSFRKGGGTEAFF
TGTGCCAGCAGCTTTAGGAAGGGCGGGGGCACTGAAGCTTTCTTT
>TRBV5-6|TRBJ2-7|16|many|-
CASSLGGAVHSYEQYF
TGTGCCAGCAGCTTGGGGGGGGCAGTCCACTCCTACGAGCAGTACTTC
>TRBV12-3/TRBV12-4|TRBJ1-5|14|many|-
CASSLGGDRQPQHF
TGTGCCAGCAGTTTGGGGGGGGATAGACAGCCCCAGCATTTT
>TRBV5-1|TRBJ2-7|15|many|TRBD1
CASSQAGTGGSEQYF
TGCGCCAGCAGCCAGGCCGGGACAGGGGGCTCCGAGCAGTACTTC
>TRBV12-3/TRBV12-4|TRBJ2-5|13|-|-
CASSLVDQETQYF
TGTGCCAGCAGTTTAGTGGATCAAGAGACCCAGTACTTC
>TRBV20-1|TRBJ2-7|15|many|-
CSAGDRKLGRYEQYF
TGCAGTGCTGGGGACCGAAAACTAGGACGGTATGAGCAGTACTTC
>TRBV28|TRBJ2-7|16|many|TRBD2
CASSVRLAGHSYEQYF
TGTGCCAGCAGTGTCAGACTAGCGGGCCACTCCTACGAGCAGTACTTC
>TRBV20-1|TRBJ1-6|17|many|TRBD1
CSARMDRGSSYNSPLHF
TGCAGTGCTAGGATGGACAGGGGGAGCTCCTATAATTCACCCCTCCACTTT
>TRBV29-1|TRBJ1-2|11|many|-
CSVEDRYGYTF
TGCAGCGTTGAGGACCGTTATGGCTACACCTTC
>TRBV4-2|TRBJ2-7|14|-|-
CASSQDHRGREQYF
TGTGCCAGCAGCCAAGATCATAGAGGCAGGGAGCAGTACTTC
>TRBV18|TRBJ1-4|13|medium-sized|-
CASQVLPNEKLFF
TGTGCCAGCCAAGTTCTGCCTAATGAAAAACTGTTTTTT
>TRBV7-2|TRBJ2-1|14|many|-
CASSTETSPNEQFF
TGTGCCAGCAGTACCGAGACTAGTCCCAATGAGCAGTTCTTC
>TRBV12-3/TRBV12-4|TRBJ1-2|10|many|-
CASSRDSYTF
TGTGCCAGCAGTCGGGACAGCTACACCTTC
>TRBV27|TRBJ1-1|11|many|-
CASRQGTEAFF
TGTGCCAGCAGACAGGGCACTGAAGCTTTCTTT
>TRBV27|TRBJ2-7|14|many|TRBD1
CASSTGTGGAEQYF
TGTGCCAGCAGTACCGGGACAGGGGGCGCCGAGCAGTACTTC
>TRBV3-1|TRBJ2-7|14|many|TRBD1
CASSHGQGDYEQYF
TGTGCCAGCAGTCATGGACAGGGCGACTACGAGCAGTACTTC
>TRBV27|TRBJ1-2|14|many|-
CASSILMGVDGYTF
TGTGCCAGCAGCATACTGATGGGGGTGGATGGCTACACCTTC
>TRBV7-2|TRBJ1-1|15|many|-
CASSLSRAGTSEAFF
TGTGCCAGCAGCTTAAGTCGGGCGGGGACGAGCGAAGCTTTCTTT
>TRBV29-1|TRBJ2-1|15|many|-
CSVGLDGSPYNEQFF
TGCAGCGTTGGCCTCGATGGTTCCCCCTACAATGAGCAGTTCTTC
>TRBV29-1|TRBJ2-5|14|many|TRBD1
CSAIPGQFQETQYF
TGCAGCGCGATTCCGGGACAGTTCCAAGAGACCCAGTACTTC
>TRBV28|TRBJ1-5|16|medium-sized|-
CASSLTALKSNQPQHF
TGTGCCAGCAGTTTGACAGCACTAAAGAGCAATCAGCCCCAGCATTTT
>TRBV4-3|TRBJ1-4|14|many|-
CASSQAVPGEKLFF
TGCGCCAGCAGCCAAGCGGTGCCGGGGGAAAAACTGTTTTTT